Listed below are T cell receptor beta chains from one sample, sequenced in a study of T cell changes during pregnancy in multiple sclerosis. Profiling relied on immunoSEQ multiplex PCR, and the TCRdb table lists in-frame clones only, not all of them. This sample yields over 45,000 clones, of which around 90% are seen a single time; about 2% belongs to the top ten. Sequenced here: peripheral blood, sampled in the first trimester of pregnancy. The source is a female donor with multiple sclerosis, enrolled in a pregnancy study. Both conserved end residues are trimmed from each CDR3.

>11|TRBV11-2|TRBJ2-7
ASSSGTSYEQY
>11|TRBV30|TRBJ2-5
AWTGLGFETQY
>14|TRBV18|TRBJ2-1
ASSPLVQSSYNEQF
>14|TRBV7-9|TRBJ1-2
ASSLTGSRADYGYT
>13|TRBV9|TRBJ1-2
ASSVAWGQGNGYT
>13|TRBV4-2|TRBJ1-2
ASSQDWTGPDGYT
>11|TRBV5-4|TRBJ2-3
ASRVGGTDTQY
>12|TRBV30|TRBJ1-2
AWSRGAGDYGYT
>10|TRBV27|TRBJ2-2
ASSLHFGELF
>12|TRBV6-5|TRBJ2-5
ASKGMKGEETQY
>11|TRBV2|TRBJ1-6
ASSPGLGSPLH
>13|TRBV19|TRBJ2-2
ASSPQTQPTGELF
>11|TRBV2|TRBJ1-6
ASGTEYNSPLH
>11|TRBV9|TRBJ2-3
ASSVGGSDTQY
>12|TRBV5-1|TRBJ2-3
ASSLRQYTDTQY
>14|TRBV11-2|TRBJ2-1
ASSLTGSYSYNEQF
>13|TRBV6-1|TRBJ2-1
ASSELAGGYNEQF
>15|TRBV9|TRBJ2-5
ASSVGPRADQGETQY
>10|TRBV7-9|TRBJ1-1
ASSHGGTEAF
>13|TRBV15|TRBJ2-6
ATSREQSGANVLT
>11|TRBV2|TRBJ1-5
ASRRTGDQPQH
>18|TRBV4-3|TRBJ2-7
ASSQVSSGTGLLSSYEQY
>11|TRBV9|TRBJ1-1
ASSVTESTLAF
>11|TRBV6-4|TRBJ1-6
ASSVVSGSPLH
>15|TRBV4-3|TRBJ1-6
ASSQDLSGAGVRPLH
>12|TRBV28|TRBJ1-4
ASSSRNGDEKLF
>11|TRBV28|TRBJ1-6
ASSLPVSSPLH
>11|TRBV7-7|TRBJ1-1
ASSPTRDSEAF
>14|TRBV29-1|TRBJ2-1
SVGRTGTGLRNEQF
>12|TRBV6-5|TRBJ2-3
ATKDPTSTDTQY
>11|TRBV7-3|TRBJ1-2
ASSPSGENGYT
>13|TRBV28|TRBJ2-1
ASSLLGLPYNEQF
>15|TRBV15|TRBJ2-7
ATSRDLDRDISYEQY
>12|TRBV18|TRBJ2-1
ASSPETHYNEQF
>10|TRBV6-5|TRBJ2-1
ASSNRVWEQF
>10|TRBV6-6|TRBJ1-5
ASSLRERPQH
>14|TRBV5-4|TRBJ1-3
ASSLGGTGSGNTIY
>11|TRBV6-5|TRBJ1-2
ASSSRRDYGYT
>13|TRBV7-9|TRBJ1-1
ASSFFQGMNTEAF